Following are 2 T cell receptor beta chains from one sample sequenced in a study of identical twins. TCRdb fed the 5' RACE reads into MiXCR, producing one record per CDR3 protein. Of hundreds of thousands of distinct CDR3 sequences listed, approximately 6.1% are singletons. The sample comprised naive T cells sorted from blood. The receptors shown here come from a man between 18 and 29 years old in good health.

This clonotype was detected ten times or more. As DNA, the CDR3 is TGCGCCAGTAGAAAACAGGGGCTATCCTACGAGCAGTACTTC. This gives the protein CASRKQGLSYEQYF. The rearrangement joins TRBV5-1 to TRBJ2-7; TRBD1 matches 7 bases. The germline CDR1 and CDR2 sequences are SGHRS and YFSETQ. The length of the CDR3 is 14 residues. V lost 8 bases and J lost 1; bases outside the gene matches: 9.

This clonotype was counted many times. The chain employs TRBV28 and TRBJ1-1, with D possibly matching TRBD1 (6 bases). The CDR3 extends over 13 amino acids. V lost 3 bases, J lost 5 bases, and 10 bases lay in between. Germline-derived CDR1 and CDR2 are MDHEN and SYDVKM. The CDR3 here is CASSFLGATEAFF. For the CDR3, the DNA is TGTGCCAGCAGTTTTCTGGGGGCAACTGAAGCTTTCTTT.